This T cell receptor (beta chain) was recovered during a study of siplizumab effects on memory and regulatory T cells. Germline CDR1 is SNHLY and CDR2 is FYNNEI. The CDR3 spans 16 residues. Trimming at V came to 4 bases and at J to 0 bases, leaving 7 bases not matched to a gene. General study points: Mappable alloreactive CD4+ clones came from Treg cells around three quarters of the time on average with siplizumab, against 25% to 30% in controls. An assignable phenotype, naive or memory, was missing from roughly 78-96% of proliferating CD4+ or CD8+ clones. With siplizumab, cumulative frequency of CD4+ memory-derived alloreactive sequences dropped significantly.

Remarks on this clone: The antigen remains undetermined.

Here immunoSEQ multiplex PCR was the method, and the copy in TCRdb shows in-frame clones only, minus some. The sample shows about 110,000 clones, just under 95% of them seen only once. The clonotype was recovered from a human donor in good health. The chain has TRBV2 and TRBJ2-7, with 9 bases fitting TRBD1. The specimen sequenced was CD4+ T cells sorted from blood. In nucleotides, the CDR3 is TGTGCCAGCAGTGGGGGATGGGGACAGGGCTCCTACGAGCAGTACTTC. Translating gives CASSGGWGQGSYEQYF.